This section outlines one TCR beta chain sequence together with its context. What it binds is unknown. This specimen belongs to a study of OX40 agonist ivuxolimab in advanced cancers. Study-wide findings and caveats: The mean number of expanded clones was higher in CD8+ T cells than in CD4+.

The trim removed 5 bases at V and 10 bases at J, leaving 17 bases unmatched. The germline V gene has CDR1 SGHAT and CDR2 FQNNGV. This CDR3 contains 16 residues. Here immunoSEQ multiplex PCR was the method, and the copy in TCRdb shows in-frame clones only, minus some. The table includes around 63,000 clones, around 80% detected once. The chain recombines TRBV11-2 with TRBJ1-3, with 7 bases lining up with TRBD1. The sample in question was CD4+ or CD8+ T cells sorted from blood, obtained in a trial of the OX40 agonist ivuxolimab. The origin of this receptor is an adult with an advanced solid tumor such as melanoma, head and neck, liver or kidney cancer. This chain's CDR3 is CASSQAIQGLGRTIYF. In nucleotides, the CDR3 is TGTGCCAGCAGCCAAGCGATACAGGGGTTAGGGAGGACCATATATTTT.